Presented here are 32 T cell receptor beta chains from one specimen sequenced in a study of blood T cell repertoires in COVID-19. Sequenced by immunoSEQ multiplex PCR; TCRdb stores in-frame clones only, minus some. The sample has some 50,000 clones, around 83% seen once; the top ten hold around 6%. The source material was peripheral blood. The receptors shown here come from a woman aged 80 or over with acute or convalescent COVID-19.

This clone was detected only once. V and J are TRBV7-9 and TRBJ1-1; the match to TRBD1 covers 11 bases. Germline V gene sequence: CDR1 SEHNR, CDR2 FQNEAQ (reference sequence). The CDR3 sequence is 15 residues long. The V segment lost 1 base and the J segment 3 bases; nucleotides outside the gene matches: 1. CDR3 sequence reads: CASSLGDRGYTEAFF. CDR3 in DNA: TGTGCCAGCAGCTTAGGGGACAGGGGGTACACTGAAGCTTTCTTT. Filled out from reference TRBV7-9 and TRBJ1-1, the complete variable domain reads DTGVSQNPRHKITKRGQNVTFRCDPISEHNRLYWYRQTLGQGPEFLTYFQNEAQLEKSRLLSDRFSAERPKGSFSTLEIQRTEQGDSAMYLCASSLGDRGYTEAFFGQGTRLTVV.

This clone was seen a single time. This chain links TRBV25-1 with TRBJ1-2; a possible D gene is TRBD1 (6 bases). The germline V and J ends were trimmed by 2 bases and 4 bases, with 11 bases remaining between them. Germline lookup yields CDR1 MGHDK and CDR2 SYGVNS. The CDR3 loop spans 14 amino acids. CDR3 loop: CASSEETGFYGYTF. The CDR3 DNA follows: TGTGCCAGCAGTGAAGAGACAGGCTTCTATGGCTACACCTTC.

This rearrangement joins TRBV5-1 to TRBJ1-1; D is ambiguous. The length of the CDR3 is 16 residues. Germline lookup yields CDR1 SGHRS and CDR2 YFSETQ. V lost 1 base and J lost 1, with 14 bases in between. CDR3 DNA: TGCGCCAGCAGCTTGCCCCAAACTGTCGGGAACACTGAAGCTTTCTTT. This codes for CASSLPQTVGNTEAFF.

The chain links TRBV6-6 to TRBJ1-2, with 7 bases that match TRBD1. Trimming at V came to 4 bases and at J to 7 bases, leaving 6 bases not matched to a gene. This CDR3 is built from 13 residues. Per germline, CDR1 MNHNY and CDR2 SVGAGI (reference sequence). For the CDR3, the DNA is TGTGCCAGCAGTTCCTCGACAGGGCTTGGCTACACCTTC. It codes for CASSSSTGLGYTF.

The gene calls are TRBV2 and TRBJ2-7; D possibly corresponds to TRBD1 (6 bases). The germline CDR1 and CDR2 sequences are SNHLY and FYNNEI. The CDR3 consists of 13 residues. Trimming pared 7 bases from V and 5 bases from J, leaving 15 bases between. CDR3 DNA: TGTGCCAGCAATCCGGGACACTGGAACGAGCAGTACTTC. This gives the protein CASNPGHWNEQYF.

The chain recombines TRBV2 with TRBJ1-2; D remains ambiguous. Trimming took 5 bases from V and 2 from J, leaving 12 bases between them. The germline gives CDR1 SNHLY, CDR2 FYNNEI. The CDR3 has 14 residues. CDR3 nucleotide sequence: TGTGCCAGCAGTTTAGGACTACTCAACTATGGCTACACCTTC. Residues: CASSLGLLNYGYTF.

V gene TRBV29-1 combines with J gene TRBJ1-1, with 10 bases that match TRBD1. This CDR3 has 14 amino acids. The germline V gene has CDR1 SQVTM and CDR2 ANQGSEA. V dropped 5 bases and J dropped 5; count of bases not matched to a gene: 8. This chain's CDR3 is CSVPPTGGWTEAFF. The CDR3 nucleotides read TGCAGCGTTCCCCCGACAGGGGGCTGGACTGAAGCTTTCTTT.

V usage is TRBV7-6 and J usage is TRBJ1-2; 9 bases are shared with TRBD1. J gave up 7 bases and V 5 bases, and 11 bases lay outside the gene matches. Germline CDR1 SGHVS, CDR2 FNYEAQ. This CDR3 has 15 residues. CDR3 DNA sequence: TGTGCCAGCAGCCCACCGGGACAGGGTTTTGTTGGCTACACCTTC. Translation gives CASSPPGQGFVGYTF.

This clone appeared once. The chain recombines TRBV7-9 with TRBJ2-5; 9 bases are shared with TRBD2. The CDR3 has 15 residues. Germline V lookup: CDR1 SEHNR, CDR2 FQNEAQ (reference sequence). V lost 2 bases to trimming and J lost 5 bases; unmatched junction nucleotides: 6. The CDR3 loop reads CASSLPSGEFETQYF. The CDR3, as DNA: TGTGCCAGCAGCTTACCTAGCGGGGAGTTCGAGACCCAGTACTTC. The variable domain in full, completed from reference TRBV7-9 and TRBJ2-5, reads DTGVSQNPRHKITKRGQNVTFRCDPISEHNRLYWYRQTLGQGPEFLTYFQNEAQLEKSRLLSDRFSAERPKGSFSTLEIQRTEQGDSAMYLCASSLPSGEFETQYFGPGTRLLVL.

The chain couples TRBV5-1 to TRBJ2-5, with D unresolved. The V gene's germline CDR1 is SGHRS and CDR2 YFSETQ. The CDR3 has 14 residues. V lost 1 base and J 0 bases, leaving 7 bases between the germline ends. The CDR3 DNA sequence: TGCGCCAGCAGCTTGCGGGTGAACCAAGAGACCCAGTACTTC. Its translation: CASSLRVNQETQYF. Using reference TRBV5-1 and TRBJ2-5 for the parts outside the CDR3, the full variable domain is KAGVTQTPRYLIKTRGQQVTLSCSPISGHRSVSWYQQTPGQGLQFLFEYFSETQRNKGNFPGRFSGRQFSNSRSEMNVSTLELGDSALYLCASSLRVNQETQYFGPGTRLLVL.

The chain links TRBV7-9 to TRBJ2-7, with 14 positions matching TRBD2. The junction had 6 bases not matched to a gene; V was cut back by 4 bases and J by 7 bases. The germline V gene has CDR1 SEHNR and CDR2 FQNEAQ (reference sequence). CDR3 length equals 15 residues. The CDR3 nucleotides read TGTGCCAGCAGCTCGACTAGCGGGGGGGCAGAGGAGCAGTACTTC. It yields the protein CASSSTSGGAEEQYF.

J is TRBJ1-2 and V is TRBV25-1, with TRBD1 matching 12 bases. Germline trimming cut 8 bases from V and 8 bases from J; bases unmatched to any gene: 3. The germline V gene encodes CDR1 MGHDK and CDR2 SYGVNS. CDR3 length: 12 residues. CDR3 coding DNA: TGTGCCAGCGGGGACAGGGGGCTCGGCTACACCTTC. Amino acid sequence: CASGDRGLGYTF.

Worth noting for this clone: The germline gene is not matched at one end of the junction; a read error may be the cause. Different DNA sequences within this sample yield the same CDR3. The chain couples TRBV6-5 to TRBJ1-2; D call uncertain. The germline V gene has CDR1 MNHEY and CDR2 SVGAGI. This CDR3 is 13 amino acids long. The CDR3 nucleotides read TGTGCCACCTCCCCGGGAATAAACTATGGTTACACCTTC. This gives the protein CATSPGINYGYTF.

V is TRBV5-1 and J is TRBJ2-3; TRBD2 matches 12 bases. Trimming at V came to 1 base and at J to 4 bases, leaving 7 bases not matched to a gene. The CDR3 spans 17 residues. CDR1 is SGHRS, CDR2 YFSETQ, per germline. CDR3 region: CASSLSASGGAPDTQYF. CDR3 DNA: TGCGCCAGCAGCTTGTCGGCTAGCGGGGGGGCCCCAGATACGCAGTATTTT. Full variable domain (missing parts from reference TRBV5-1 and TRBJ2-3): KAGVTQTPRYLIKTRGQQVTLSCSPISGHRSVSWYQQTPGQGLQFLFEYFSETQRNKGNFPGRFSGRQFSNSRSEMNVSTLELGDSALYLCASSLSASGGAPDTQYFGPGTRLTVL.

The V gene is TRBV6-1, the J gene TRBJ2-7; TRBD1 agrees at 12 bases. There are 17 residues in the CDR3. Germline CDR1 reads MNHNS; CDR2 reads SASEGT. V lost 4 bases, J lost 3 bases, and 10 bases stayed unmatched. CDR3 amino acids: CASSGNLGQGAFYEQYF. The DNA of the CDR3 is TGTGCCAGCAGTGGAAATCTGGGACAGGGGGCTTTCTACGAGCAGTACTTC.

The chain recombines TRBV5-4 with TRBJ1-2; 10 bases align to TRBD1. Germline V gene data show CDR1 as SGHNT and CDR2 as YYREEE (reference sequence). The CDR3 has 13 amino acids. V trimming: 3 bases; J trimming: 4 bases; junction bases outside the gene matches: 0. The CDR3 DNA sequence: TGTGCCAGCAGCTGGGACAGGGGCTATGGCTACACCTTC. Its translation: CASSWDRGYGYTF.

The chain is built from TRBV30 and TRBJ1-4, with D unclear. V dropped 3 bases and J dropped 0 bases, with 11 bases sitting between them. The CDR3 runs to 15 residues. Germline V gene lookup returns CDR1 GTSNPN and CDR2 SVGIG (reference sequence). The CDR3 loop is CAWSDTRTTNEKLFF. DNA for the CDR3: TGTGCCTGGAGCGATACGAGGACAACTAATGAAAAACTGTTTTTT.

The V and J genes are TRBV12-3 or TRBV12-4 and TRBJ1-2, with D uncertain. CDR3 length: 13 amino acids. Trimming removed 6 bases from V and 4 bases from J, with 12 bases in between. The CDR3 sequence: CASRPYVSYGYTF. The CDR3 DNA sequence: TGTGCCAGCAGGCCCTACGTTAGCTATGGCTACACCTTC.

V gene TRBV11-3 combines with J gene TRBJ2-1; the match to TRBD2 covers 10 bases. Losses at the gene ends were 1 base for V and 9 bases for J; bases not matched to a gene: 6. Germline V gives CDR1 SGHNT, CDR2 YENEEA. CDR3 size: 15 residues. The chain's CDR3 is CASSLGAGGLGEQFF. The DNA for the CDR3 is TGTGCCAGCAGCTTAGGAGCGGGGGGGCTCGGTGAGCAGTTCTTC. The full variable domain, its missing parts supplied by reference TRBV11-3 and TRBJ2-1, is EAGVVQSPRYKIIEKKQPVAFWCNPISGHNTLYWYLQNLGQGPELLIRYENEEAVDDSQLPKDRFSAERLKGVDSTLKIQPAELGDSAVYLCASSLGAGGLGEQFFGPGTRLTVL.

The V call is TRBV5-6, the J call TRBJ2-5; 9 bases fit TRBD1. From germline, CDR1 is SGHDT and CDR2 YYEEEE. Trimming took 0 bases from V and 4 from J; bases not matched to a gene: 4. This CDR3 is built from 15 residues. The CDR3 DNA follows: TGTGCCAGCAGCTTGGACAGGGGGCTCGTAGAGACCCAGTACTTC. This codes for CASSLDRGLVETQYF.

The chain joins TRBV18 to TRBJ1-4, with TRBD1 as a possible D gene (6 bases). The V gene's germline CDR1 is KGHSH and CDR2 LQKENI. V dropped 2 bases and J dropped 7 bases, with 14 bases sitting between them. The CDR3 has 15 amino acids. As DNA, the CDR3 is TGTGCCAGCTCACCAAATCAGGGGATGGGTGAAAAACTGTTTTTT. It translates to CASSPNQGMGEKLFF.

The V and J genes are TRBV30 and TRBJ1-5, with D perhaps matching TRBD1 (6 bases). Trimming stripped 0 bases from V and 2 bases from J, with 11 bases between. The CDR3 runs 15 residues. The germline gives CDR1 GTSNPN, CDR2 SVGIG (reference sequence). This CDR3 is CAWSVPGGGNQPQHF. The CDR3 region has the DNA TGTGCCTGGAGTGTCCCGGGGGGCGGCAATCAGCCCCAGCATTTT. The full variable domain, in which reference TRBV30 and TRBJ1-5 provide the parts outside the CDR3, is SQTIHQWPATLVQPVGSPLSLECTVEGTSNPNLYWYRQAAGRGLQLLFYSVGIGQISSEVPQNLSASRPQDRQFILSSKKLLLSDSGFYLCAWSVPGGGNQPQHFGDGTRLSIL.

The rearrangement links TRBV6-5 to TRBJ1-2; D possibly corresponds to TRBD1 (6 bases). V lost 7 bases and J 3 bases, leaving 15 bases between the germline ends. The germline V gene encodes CDR1 MNHEY and CDR2 SVGAGI. CDR3 size: 14 residues. DNA for the CDR3: TGTGCCAGCACTCGCCCTGCAGGGGACTATGGCTACACCTTC. Its translation: CASTRPAGDYGYTF.

V and J are TRBV27 and TRBJ1-5, with D possibly TRBD1 on 5 matching bases. The germline gives CDR1 MNHEY, CDR2 SMNVEV (reference sequence). V shed 5 bases and J shed 3 bases, with 11 bases lying between them. The CDR3 has 14 amino acids. CDR3 coding DNA: TGTGCCAGCAGTCCTGGGACTACCAATCAGCCCCAGCATTTT. It translates to CASSPGTTNQPQHF.

This sequence joins TRBV29-1 and TRBJ1-1, with 7 bases matching TRBD1. Germline-derived CDR1 and CDR2 are SQVTM and ANQGSEA. The J segment lost 10 bases and the V segment lost 6 bases, leaving 5 bases of the junction unmatched. This CDR3 is built from 10 residues. DNA of the CDR3: TGCAGCGTAAAGACAGGGCGAGCTTTCTTT. This encodes CSVKTGRAFF.

This clone was counted once. The chain employs TRBV6-5 and TRBJ2-7; 7 bases fit TRBD1. Losses at the gene ends were 2 bases for V and 2 bases for J; bases not matched to a gene: 9. CDR1 MNHEY and CDR2 SVGAGI come from the germline V gene. This CDR3 is 16 amino acids long. The CDR3 reads CASSYPAGTATYEQYF. The CDR3 coding sequence is TGTGCCAGCAGTTACCCCGCCGGGACAGCTACCTACGAGCAGTACTTC.

The V call is TRBV5-5, the J call TRBJ1-4; tentative D call: TRBD1 (5 bases). The CDR3 has 14 amino acids. With 7 bases removed from V and 1 base from J, the gap between germline ends came to 11 bases. The germline gives CDR1 SGHKS, CDR2 YYEKEE (reference sequence). CDR3 nucleotide sequence: TGTGCCAGCGGGGCCAGGGTAACTAATGAAAAACTGTTTTTT. Its translation is CASGARVTNEKLFF.

V is TRBV19 and J is TRBJ1-1; 9 nucleotides line up with TRBD1. The length of the CDR3 is 13 residues. After removal of 6 bases from V and 4 bases from J, the junction contained 3 bases not matched to a gene. Germline CDR1 and CDR2: LNHDA and SQIVND (reference sequence). The CDR3 spells CASSSTGGTEAFF. CDR3 DNA: TGTGCCAGTAGCTCGACAGGGGGCACTGAAGCTTTCTTT.

This sequence joins TRBV7-8 and TRBJ2-2; TRBD1 might be the D (6 bases). In germline, CDR1 is SGHVS, CDR2 FQNEAQ. The ends were cut back, 4 bases at V and 4 bases at J, with 10 bases in the middle. There are 14 residues in the CDR3. CDR3 in amino acids: CASSSSRGTGELFF. CDR3 in DNA: TGTGCCAGCAGCTCTTCCAGGGGCACCGGGGAGCTGTTTTTT.

The chain has TRBV7-2 and TRBJ2-1, with D perhaps TRBD2 (6 bases). This CDR3 is built from 13 residues. V was cut by 5 bases and J by 6 bases, with 11 bases left in between. Germline V gene sequence: CDR1 SGHTA, CDR2 FQGNSA. In nucleotides, the CDR3 is TGTGCCAGCAGCCTGGGACTTACCAATGAGCAGTTCTTC. Translated, it gives CASSLGLTNEQFF.

The J gene is TRBJ1-2, the V gene TRBV11-2, with 10 bases that match TRBD1. CDR3 size: 17 residues. Per the germline V gene, CDR1 is SGHAT and CDR2 is FQNNGV. The V and J ends lost 4 bases and 0 bases, in that order; junction bases with no gene match: 8. In DNA, the CDR3 is TGTGCCAGCAGCTCACGACAGGGGGCAGAGGCTAACTATGGCTACACCTTC. Translating gives CASSSRQGAEANYGYTF. Filled out from reference TRBV11-2 and TRBJ1-2, the complete variable domain reads EAGVAQSPRYKIIEKRQSVAFWCNPISGHATLYWYQQILGQGPKLLIQFQNNGVVDDSQLPKDRFSAERLKGVDSTLKIQPAKLEDSAVYLCASSSRQGAEANYGYTFGSGTRLTVV.

This clone was observed a few times. This rearrangement joins TRBV5-6 to TRBJ1-2; D not resolved. The CDR3 has 13 amino acids. V was trimmed by 3 bases and J by 4 bases, leaving 10 bases between them. The germline gives CDR1 SGHDT, CDR2 YYEEEE. The chain's CDR3 is CASSWPGVYGYTF. The CDR3 nucleotides read TGTGCCAGCAGCTGGCCCGGGGTCTATGGCTACACCTTC.